One and the same sample provided the 28 T cell receptor beta chains below, sequenced in a study of TIL therapy for anti-PD-1-resistant metastatic lung cancer. Time point of the sample: pre-treatment sample, taken before nivolumab and TIL therapy. This was the immunoSEQ v3 assay. Method: immunoSEQ multiplex PCR; TCRdb's copy keeps in-frame clones and lacks some. The sample holds tens of thousands of clones, about four fifths seen once. The sample was blood, taken at baseline. These receptors were collected from a person between 30 and 79 years old with non-small cell lung cancer.

The chain recombines TRBV28 with TRBJ1-5; D unresolved. Germline V gene sequence: CDR1 MDHEN, CDR2 SYDVKM. The CDR3 consists of 13 residues. The V end was cut by 7 bases, the J end by 7 bases, with 14 bases between. CDR3 loop: CASNPMKRQPQHF. The DNA of the CDR3 is TGTGCCAGCAATCCCATGAAGCGGCAGCCCCAGCATTTT.

This chain uses TRBV7-6 with TRBJ2-2; TRBD2 is a possible D gene (5 bases). V gave up 1 base and J gave up 7 bases, with 7 bases separating them. CDR3 length: 13 amino acids. Germline-derived CDR1 and CDR2 are SGHVS and FNYEAQ. CDR3 DNA: TGTGCCAGCAGCTTAGGAGGAGGCGGGGAGCTGTTTTTT. Its translation is CASSLGGGGELFF. The full variable domain, with the rest looked up from reference TRBV7-6 and TRBJ2-2, is GAGVSQSPRYKVTKRGQDVALRCDPISGHVSLYWYRQALGQGPEFLTYFNYEAQQDKSGLPNDRFSAERPEGSISTLTIQRTEQRDSAMYRCASSLGGGGELFFGEGSRLTVL.

The chain couples TRBV5-1 to TRBJ2-3; D is undetermined. The CDR3 totals 14 residues. Trimming left V 2 bases short and J 2 bases short, with 9 bases between. Looked up from germline, CDR1 is SGHRS and CDR2 is YFSETQ. CDR3 region: CASSFDAYTDTQYF. The CDR3 DNA reads TGCGCCAGCAGCTTTGATGCCTACACAGATACGCAGTATTTT. The whole variable domain, filled in from reference TRBV5-1 and TRBJ2-3, reads KAGVTQTPRYLIKTRGQQVTLSCSPISGHRSVSWYQQTPGQGLQFLFEYFSETQRNKGNFPGRFSGRQFSNSRSEMNVSTLELGDSALYLCASSFDAYTDTQYFGPGTRLTVL.

The chain's CDR3 is CASGFNTLGENQFF. Written as DNA, the CDR3 is TGTGCTAGTGGTTTTAACACCCTCGGGGAGAATCAGTTCTTC. The genes are TRBV12-5 and TRBJ2-1, with a tentative D call TRBD2 (5 bases). The CDR3 sequence is 14 residues long. Germline-derived CDR1 and CDR2 are LGHNT and FRNRAP. V dropped 3 bases and J dropped 13 bases, with 19 bases sitting between them. Using reference TRBV12-5 and TRBJ2-1 for the parts outside the CDR3, the full variable domain is DARVTQTPRHKVTEMGQEVTMRCQPILGHNTVFWYRQTMMQGLELLAYFRNRAPLDDSGMPKDRFSAEMPDATLATLKIQPSEPRDSAVYFCASGFNTLGENQFFGPGTRLTVL.

This clone was detected a few times. This CDR3 is CASRPTGPYGYTF. For the CDR3, the DNA is TGTGCCAGCAGGCCGACAGGGCCCTATGGCTACACCTTC. The chain recombines TRBV7-2 with TRBJ1-2, with 7 bases that match TRBD1. The ends lost 6 bases at V and 4 bases at J; junction bases unmatched: 5. This CDR3 is 13 amino acids long. Per germline, CDR1 SGHTA and CDR2 FQGNSA. Supplemented by reference TRBV7-2 and TRBJ1-2, the full variable domain reads GAGVSQSPSNKVTEKGKDVELRCDPISGHTALYWYRQSLGQGLEFLIYFQGNSAPDKSGLPSDRFSAERTGGSVSTLTIQRTQQEDSAVYLCASRPTGPYGYTFGSGTRLTVV.

V is TRBV2 and J is TRBJ2-5; 7 positions agree with TRBD2. The J call may be faulty, since TRBJ2-7 better matches the DNA end. The CDR3 is 13 amino acids. Germline CDR1 SNHLY, CDR2 FYNNEI. The CDR3 nucleotides are TGTGCCACCTCACTAGCGATCTCTTACGAGCAGTACTTC. It codes for CATSLAISYEQYF.

This chain links TRBV9 with TRBJ2-3, with 12 positions matching TRBD2. The CDR3 totals 17 residues. With 1 base clipped from V and 3 bases from J, the junction kept 6 bases outside the gene matches. Germline-derived CDR1 and CDR2 are SGDLS and YYNGEE. The CDR3 sequence is CASSVRETSGRTDTQYF. The CDR3 nucleotides are TGTGCCAGCAGCGTAAGGGAGACTAGCGGGAGAACAGATACGCAGTATTTT. Drawing the rest from reference TRBV9 and TRBJ2-3, the complete variable domain is DSGVTQTPKHLITATGQRVTLRCSPRSGDLSVYWYQQSLDQGLQFLIQYYNGEERAKGNILERFSAQQFPDLHSELNLSSLELGDSALYFCASSVRETSGRTDTQYFGPGTRLTVL.

The V and J genes are TRBV15 and TRBJ2-7; either TRBD1 or TRBD2 may supply D (6 bases each). Germline CDR1 is LNHNV and CDR2 is YYDKDF (reference sequence). The CDR3 totals 15 residues. V shed 1 base and J shed 3 bases, with 13 bases lying between them. The CDR3 sequence is CATSRGGAGNYEQYF. The CDR3 region has the DNA TGTGCCACCAGCAGAGGGGGGGCAGGGAACTACGAGCAGTACTTC.

The rearrangement uses TRBV10-1 and TRBJ2-1; no definite D call. The CDR3 loop spans 14 amino acids. Between the trimmed V and J ends, which lost 0 bases and 5 bases, there was a span of 8 bases. CDR1 and CDR2 (germline): WNHNN, SYGVQD (reference sequence). CDR3 sequence reads: CASSESWADNEQFF. CDR3 sequence (DNA): TGCGCCAGCAGTGAGTCTTGGGCTGACAATGAGCAGTTCTTC.

Notes on this clone: This same CDR3 is encoded by further DNA sequences in the sample. V and J are TRBV10-1 and TRBJ2-1; 8 nucleotides agree with TRBD2. V was clipped by 4 bases and J by 10 bases; unmatched bases: 12. This CDR3 spans 15 amino acids. Germline CDR1 WNHNN, CDR2 SYGVQD (reference sequence). CDR3 residues: CASSVGSGTSGEQFF. The CDR3 DNA is TGCGCCAGCAGTGTCGGTAGCGGGACATCGGGGGAGCAGTTCTTC.

This rearrangement joins TRBV27 to TRBJ2-2; 7 bases fit TRBD1. Trimming cost V 3 bases and J 3 bases; bases outside gene matches: 4. The CDR3 contains 15 residues. Germline V lookup: CDR1 MNHEY, CDR2 SMNVEV (reference sequence). The CDR3 is CASSLTGYDTGELFF. The CDR3 bases are TGTGCCAGCAGTTTGACAGGGTATGACACCGGGGAGCTGTTTTTT.

The chain has TRBV5-1 and TRBJ2-3, with 7 bases aligning to TRBD2. Germline-derived CDR1 and CDR2 are SGHRS and YFSETQ. The V and J ends lost 1 base and 3 bases, in that order; junction bases with no gene match: 2. This CDR3 region has 14 residues. CDR3 coding DNA: TGCGCCAGCAGCTTGCAGCGGGGAACAGATACGCAGTATTTT. This sequence encodes CASSLQRGTDTQYF.

This chain joins TRBV2 and TRBJ2-2; D gene unclear. The CDR3 spans 12 residues. Between the trimmed V and J ends, which lost 6 bases and 4 bases, there was a span of 6 bases. Germline V gene lookup returns CDR1 SNHLY and CDR2 FYNNEI. The CDR3 is CASRAITGELFF. DNA of the CDR3: TGTGCCAGCAGGGCTATCACCGGGGAGCTGTTTTTT.

This clone was found once. This rearrangement joins TRBV28 to TRBJ2-5; TRBD1 aligns across 9 bases. The end of the DNA is better explained by TRBJ2-7, so the J call may be wrong. The CDR3 length is 15 residues. Germline CDR1 MDHEN, CDR2 SYDVKM. The CDR3 spells CASRETGGGSHEQYF. The CDR3 nucleotides read TGTGCCAGCAGGGAAACAGGGGGCGGTTCGCACGAGCAGTACTTC.

The V gene is TRBV6-1, the J gene TRBJ2-5, with a tentative D call TRBD2 (5 bases). There are 13 residues in the CDR3. Trimming left V 2 bases short and J 4 bases short, with 8 bases between. Germline V CDR1 and CDR2: MNHNS, SASEGT. CDR3 sequence (DNA): TGTGCCAGCAGTGAAAGACGGGGAGAGACCCAGTACTTC. It encodes CASSERRGETQYF.

CDR3 nucleotides: TGTGCCAGCTCACCATTACCGGGGGGCACTGAAGCTTTCTTT. It codes for CASSPLPGGTEAFF. This sequence joins TRBV18 and TRBJ1-1, with D possibly TRBD1 on 5 matching bases. CDR3 length equals 14 residues. CDR1 and CDR2 (germline): KGHSH, LQKENI. The V end lost 2 bases, the J end lost 4 bases, and 11 bases lay between the germline ends.

As concerns this clone: One end of the junction does not line up with germline, which may come from a read error. V usage is TRBV7-2 and J usage is TRBJ2-5; D ambiguous. Germline lookup yields CDR1 SGHTA and CDR2 FQGNSA. The length of the CDR3 is 14 residues. DNA for the CDR3: TGTGCCAGCAGCTCCCGGCCCACCCAAGGGACCCAGTACTTC. Translation: CASSSRPTQGTQYF.

J is TRBJ2-3 and V is TRBV11-2, with a possible D match to TRBD2 (6 bases). Looked up from germline, CDR1 is SGHAT and CDR2 is FQNNGV. The CDR3 covers 15 residues. V was shortened by 5 bases and J by 6 bases, with 18 bases between the two germline ends. The CDR3 is CASSPGGASPDTQYF. The CDR3 DNA reads TGTGCCAGCAGCCCGGGCGGGGCCTCCCCGGATACGCAGTATTTT.

The chain links TRBV19 to TRBJ1-1; tentatively, D is TRBD1 (5 bases). The V and J ends lost 5 bases and 4 bases respectively, with 11 bases between them. Germline V gives CDR1 LNHDA, CDR2 SQIVND (reference sequence). The CDR3 length is 13 residues. The CDR3, as DNA: TGTGCCAGTAGTGCTCAGAGGGGCACTGAAGCTTTCTTT. The encoded protein is CASSAQRGTEAFF.

The V gene is TRBV15, the J gene TRBJ2-3; 8 bases fit TRBD2. After removal of 1 base from V and 5 bases from J, the junction contained 5 bases not matched to a gene. This CDR3 spans 15 amino acids. Germline V lookup: CDR1 LNHNV, CDR2 YYDKDF (reference sequence). DNA for the CDR3: TGTGCCACCAGCAGAGCTGCGGGGGGTGGAGATACGCAGTATTTT. It is translated as CATSRAAGGGDTQYF.

V usage is TRBV5-4 and J usage is TRBJ2-1; TRBD1 matches 7 bases. Looked up from germline, CDR1 is SGHNT and CDR2 is YYREEE (reference sequence). V gave up 0 bases and J gave up 3 bases; unmatched junction bases: 0. This CDR3 comprises 14 residues. CDR3 sequence reads: CASSLGQGYNEQFF. The CDR3 DNA sequence: TGTGCCAGCAGCTTGGGACAGGGCTACAATGAGCAGTTCTTC.

This sequence joins TRBV11-2 and TRBJ2-7, with 7 bases matching TRBD1. This CDR3 has 13 residues. J gave up 6 bases and V 5 bases, and 7 bases lay outside the gene matches. CDR1 SGHAT and CDR2 FQNNGV come from the germline V gene. The CDR3 DNA follows: TGTGCCAGCAGCCCAGGGGCAGGGGGCGAGCAGTACTTC. The encoded protein is CASSPGAGGEQYF.

The genes are TRBV18 and TRBJ1-1; D gene unclear. This CDR3 is built from 14 residues. Between the trimmed V and J ends, which lost 4 bases and 5 bases, there was a span of 14 bases. Germline V gene data show CDR1 as KGHSH and CDR2 as LQKENI. The CDR3 is CASSLAPGRTEAFF. CDR3 bases: TGTGCCAGCTCACTCGCACCCGGACGGACTGAAGCTTTCTTT. The variable domain in full, with the rest retrieved from reference TRBV18 and TRBJ1-1, is NAGVMQNPRHLVRRRGQEARLRCSPMKGHSHVYWYRQLPEEGLKFMVYLQKENIIDESGMPKERFSAEFPKEGPSILRIQQVVRGDSAAYFCASSLAPGRTEAFFGQGTRLTVV.

The chain employs TRBV18 and TRBJ2-4; D perhaps matches TRBD2 (6 bases). The CDR3 covers 16 residues. From germline, CDR1 is KGHSH and CDR2 LQKENI. V gave up 0 bases and J gave up 0 bases, with 9 bases separating them. The CDR3 sequence: CASSPPGLTAKNIQYF. The DNA for the CDR3 is TGTGCCAGCTCACCACCGGGACTGACAGCCAAAAACATTCAGTACTTC.

This chain joins TRBV7-9 and TRBJ1-3; maybe TRBD1 (5 bases). The CDR3 contains 17 residues. V lost 3 bases to trimming and J lost 0 bases, with 15 bases between them. Germline CDR1 and CDR2: SEHNR and FQNEAQ (reference sequence). The chain's CDR3 is CASSLETDTLSGNTIYF. CDR3 DNA sequence: TGTGCCAGCAGCTTGGAGACGGACACCCTCTCTGGAAACACCATATATTTT. Combining the CDR3 with reference TRBV7-9 and TRBJ1-3 gives the whole variable domain DTGVSQNPRHKITKRGQNVTFRCDPISEHNRLYWYRQTLGQGPEFLTYFQNEAQLEKSRLLSDRFSAERPKGSFSTLEIQRTEQGDSAMYLCASSLETDTLSGNTIYFGEGSWLTVV.

The chain recombines TRBV7-6 with TRBJ1-2; the match to TRBD1 covers 11 bases. The CDR3 sequence is 15 residues long. With V trimmed by 4 bases and J by 3 bases, 4 bases remained unmatched. Looked up from germline, CDR1 is SGHVS and CDR2 is FNYEAQ. The DNA of the CDR3 is TGTGCCAGCAGCTCCGGACAGGGGGCGGACTATGGCTACACCTTC. Translated: CASSSGQGADYGYTF.

The rearrangement joins TRBV5-8 to TRBJ1-2; no definite D call. Trimming left V 4 bases short and J 4 bases short, with 14 bases between. Germline V gene sequence: CDR1 SGHTS, CDR2 YDEGEE. This CDR3 is 14 amino acids long. The CDR3 coding sequence is TGTGCCAGCAGCCCCTCTGGTCAGAGCTATGGCTACACCTTC. It specifies CASSPSGQSYGYTF. The whole variable domain, filled in from reference TRBV5-8 and TRBJ1-2, reads EAGVTQSPTHLIKTRGQQATLRCSPISGHTSVYWYQQALGLGLQFLLWYDEGEERNRGNFPPRFSGRQFPNYSSELNVNALELEDSALYLCASSPSGQSYGYTFGSGTRLTVV.

This clone appeared a single time. The V gene is TRBV7-9, the J gene TRBJ2-7, with D possibly TRBD2 on 6 matching bases. Germline CDR1 and CDR2: SEHNR and FQNEAQ (reference sequence). The CDR3 contains 14 residues. Trimming cost V 7 bases and J 7 bases, with 20 bases left between them. The CDR3 nucleotides read TGTGCCAGCATGTTCCAGGTGCGGGGTGGAGAGCAGTACTTC. This codes for CASMFQVRGGEQYF.